This section outlines one T cell receptor beta chain sequence together with its context. There are 15 residues in the CDR3. Germline V CDR1 and CDR2: MDHEN, SYDVKM. Deletions cut 5 bases from V and 4 bases from J, with 15 bases between. The record originates from a study of blood T cell repertoires in COVID-19. Turning to the study itself: COVID-19 samples from acute and convalescent phases originated in the United States, Italy and Spain. T cells, B-cell-depleted T cells, or PBMCs provided the cDNA or gDNA that served as material.

In the original analysis: Nucleated cell counts were estimated from reference gene primer amplification. Sequenced by immunoSEQ multiplex PCR; TCRdb stores in-frame clones only, minus some. That table gives V, J and clone size, and the DNA gave D and trimming. Altogether about 99,000 clones are present, about four fifths being singletons, with the ten largest covering around a quarter. The clonotype originates from a man aged 55 to 70 with acute or convalescent COVID-19. Sequencing input: peripheral blood. The V gene is TRBV28, the J gene TRBJ1-3; a weak D match, TRBD1 (6 bases). This CDR3 is CASSRLQGNGNTIYF. The CDR3 nucleotides are TGTGCCAGCAGTCGACTACAGGGTAACGGAAACACCATATATTTT. The variable domain in full, completed from reference TRBV28 and TRBJ1-3, reads DVKVTQSSRYLVKRTGEKVFLECVQDMDHENMFWYRQDPGLGLRLIYFSYDVKMKEKGDIPEGYSVSREKKERFSLILESASTNQTSMYLCASSRLQGNGNTIYFGEGSWLTVV.